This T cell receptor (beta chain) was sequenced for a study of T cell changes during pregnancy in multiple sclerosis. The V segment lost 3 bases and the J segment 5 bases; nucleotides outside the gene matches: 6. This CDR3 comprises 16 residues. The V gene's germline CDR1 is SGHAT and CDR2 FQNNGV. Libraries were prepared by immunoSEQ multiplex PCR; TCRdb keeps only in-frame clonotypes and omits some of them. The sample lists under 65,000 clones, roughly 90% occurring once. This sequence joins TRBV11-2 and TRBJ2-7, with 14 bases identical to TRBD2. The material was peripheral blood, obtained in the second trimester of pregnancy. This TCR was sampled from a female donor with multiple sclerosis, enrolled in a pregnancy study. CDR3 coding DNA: TGTGCCAGCAGCTTTGGGACTAGCGGGAGTCAAAACGAGCAGTACTTC. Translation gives CASSFGTSGSQNEQYF.